The next 5 T cell receptor beta chains were all read from a single sample in a study of blood T cells in healthy people across ages. Together with a sample-barcoded 5' primer, a J-beta primer mix was included in a second PCR lasting roughly 6 to 12 cycles. TCRdb analysed the 5' RACE reads with MiXCR anew, one entry per CDR3 protein. The sample records almost 550,000 distinct CDR3 sequences, around 24% being singletons. These same records also appear under a second study, on T cells of mothers and their children.

The sample consisted of blood. Receptor source: a boy aged 10-17 years in good health.

This clonotype occurred a few times. The genes are TRBV27 and TRBJ2-2; D is uncertain. The CDR3 loop spans 14 amino acids. The germline V gene has CDR1 MNHEY and CDR2 SMNVEV (reference sequence). Trimming removed 3 bases at V and 3 bases at J, with 8 bases between. CDR3 sequence: CASSFVGYTGELFF. For the CDR3, the DNA is TGTGCCAGCAGTTTCGTTGGGTACACCGGGGAGCTGTTTTTT.

This chain links TRBV6-6 with TRBJ1-1; TRBD1 aligns across 8 bases. The CDR3 runs to 16 residues. V was pared by 3 bases and J by 4 bases, with 10 bases of the junction left unmatched. Germline-derived CDR1 and CDR2 are MNHNY and SVGAGI (reference sequence). CDR3 residues: CASSYFSRTGSTEAFF. The DNA of the CDR3 is TGTGCCAGCAGTTATTTTAGTAGGACAGGGAGCACTGAAGCTTTCTTT.

The chain combines TRBV21-1 with TRBJ2-6; the DNA was not used to check the table's D call, TRBD1. TRBV21-1 is reported as a pseudogene. The CDR3 runs 20 residues. The CDR3 spells CASSTRQGYRPSSGANVLTF. The CDR3 nucleotides are TGTGCCAGCAGCACCCGACAGGGGTATCGTCCTAGCTCTGGGGCCAACGTCCTGACTTTC.

This sequence joins TRBV24-1 and TRBJ2-7, with D possibly TRBD2 on 5 matching bases. Trimming took off 4 bases at V and 12 bases at J, with 21 bases between the two ends. Per the germline V gene, CDR1 is KGHDR and CDR2 is SFDVKD. This CDR3 has 14 residues. CDR3: CATSDSVGTRGAYF. CDR3 coding DNA: TGTGCCACCAGTGACTCAGTGGGAACACGGGGTGCGTACTTC.

This chain links TRBV5-6 with TRBJ1-1; D gene ambiguous. Germline CDR1 and CDR2: SGHDT and YYEEEE. V was pared by 0 bases and J by 4 bases, with 10 bases between. This CDR3 region has 14 residues. The CDR3, as DNA: TGTGCCAGCAGCTTGGAGCGAAGAAGCACTGAAGCTTTCTTT. Translation: CASSLERRSTEAFF. Drawing the rest from reference TRBV5-6 and TRBJ1-1, the complete variable domain is DAGVTQSPTHLIKTRGQQVTLRCSPKSGHDTVSWYQQALGQGPQFIFQYYEEEERQRGNFPDRFSGHQFPNYSSELNVNALLLGDSALYLCASSLERRSTEAFFGQGTRLTVV.